A single sample is the source of the 28 T cell receptor beta chains below, sequenced in a study of beta chain features in type 1 diabetes. The sequenced template was cDNA made from the entire isolated RNA. The repertoire was sequenced with immunoSEQ multiplex PCR; TCRdb's copy has only in-frame clones and lacks some. The data contain under 900,000 clones, 17% of them singletons. Sample: naive CD4+ T cells from blood. Receptors originate from a young woman in good health.

This clone was detected a few times. The V call is TRBV19, the J call TRBJ2-1, with D perhaps matching TRBD2 (5 bases). V was trimmed by 1 base and J by 4 bases, leaving 11 bases between them. The length of the CDR3 is 15 residues. Germline CDR1 LNHDA, CDR2 SQIVND (reference sequence). The CDR3 protein is CASSIAEQRYNEQFF. The CDR3 nucleotides read TGTGCCAGTAGTATAGCAGAGCAGCGGTACAATGAGCAGTTCTTC.

The chain recombines TRBV7-9 with TRBJ2-3, with D possibly being TRBD2 (6 bases). CDR1 is SEHNR and CDR2 is FQNEAQ in the germline V gene (reference sequence). Trimming shortened V by 5 bases and J by 2 bases, and 20 bases separated the two germline ends. This CDR3 is 17 amino acids long. In nucleotides, the CDR3 is TGTGCCAGCAGCGACGATCCCTCCTGGCGGGACACAGATACGCAGTATTTT. Its protein is CASSDDPSWRDTDTQYF.

The chain combines TRBV6-1 with TRBJ2-3; D possibly matches TRBD1 or TRBD2 (5 bases each). V lost 2 bases to trimming and J lost 6 bases, with 15 bases between them. There are 15 residues in the CDR3. Germline V lookup: CDR1 MNHNS, CDR2 SASEGT. CDR3 protein: CASSELSRGPDTQYF. The CDR3 DNA sequence: TGTGCCAGCAGTGAACTCTCACGGGGCCCCGATACGCAGTATTTT.

This clone was detected only a few times. The chain couples TRBV6-1 to TRBJ2-1; 7 bases are a match to TRBD1. Germline V lookup: CDR1 MNHNS, CDR2 SASEGT. J lost 0 bases, V lost 2 bases, and 1 base had no gene match. This CDR3 is 15 amino acids long. The CDR3 bases are TGTGCCAGCAGTGAATACAGGGGCTCCTACAATGAGCAGTTCTTC. Amino acids: CASSEYRGSYNEQFF.

The V and J genes are TRBV28 and TRBJ2-7, with D possibly called TRBD1 or TRBD2 (6 bases each). The ends were cut back, 5 bases at V and 3 bases at J, with 23 bases in the middle. This CDR3 comprises 17 residues. Germline V gives CDR1 MDHEN, CDR2 SYDVKM. The CDR3 reads CASSVPQDKGGGYEQYF. CDR3 bases: TGTGCCAGCAGTGTCCCGCAGGACAAGGGGGGAGGCTACGAGCAGTACTTC.

A few counts support this clone. The chain has TRBV15 and TRBJ2-5; a possible D gene is TRBD2 (6 bases). The CDR3 is 14 amino acids. V was trimmed by 4 bases and J by 5 bases, leaving 14 bases between them. Germline V lookup: CDR1 LNHNV, CDR2 YYDKDF (reference sequence). The CDR3 loop reads CATSTRLVVETQYF. CDR3 nucleotide sequence: TGTGCCACCAGCACAAGACTAGTGGTGGAGACCCAGTACTTC. Variable domain in full (rest from reference TRBV15 and TRBJ2-5): DAMVIQNPRYQVTQFGKPVTLSCSQTLNHNVMYWYQQKSSQAPKLLFHYYDKDFNNEADTPDNFQSRRPNTSFCFLDIRSPGLGDTAMYLCATSTRLVVETQYFGPGTRLLVL.

The V and J genes are TRBV6-5 and TRBJ2-7; D tentatively reads TRBD1 or TRBD2 (5 bases each). Trimming removed 7 bases from V and 5 bases from J, with 21 bases in between. This CDR3 contains 15 residues. In germline, CDR1 is MNHEY, CDR2 SVGAGI. CDR3: CASMHPGARWDEQYF. The CDR3 region has the DNA TGTGCCAGCATGCACCCCGGGGCTCGGTGGGACGAGCAGTACTTC.

In nucleotides, the CDR3 is TGTGCCAGCAGTGCCCGACAGGGGCAAAGGTCTGAAGCTTTCTTT. This gives the protein CASSARQGQRSEAFF. The chain is built from TRBV28 and TRBJ1-1; 8 nucleotides align to TRBD1. J gave up 6 bases and V 5 bases, and 11 bases lay outside the gene matches. The V gene's germline CDR1 is MDHEN and CDR2 SYDVKM. CDR3 length: 15 amino acids.

The chain links TRBV28 to TRBJ2-4, with TRBD1 matching over 8 bases. Germline V gives CDR1 MDHEN, CDR2 SYDVKM. Trimming removed 2 bases from V and 15 bases from J; junction bases left unmatched: 3. This CDR3 is 11 amino acids long. The DNA for the CDR3 is TGTGCCAGCAGTTTAAGGACAGGGCTGTACTTC. Its protein product is CASSLRTGLYF.

The CDR3 DNA is TGTGCCAGCAGTTTATGGGCTAGCGGGGTAGGCTACGAGCAGTACTTC. It encodes CASSLWASGVGYEQYF. The chain is built from TRBV27 and TRBJ2-7; 9 nucleotides match TRBD2. Trimming removed 1 base from V and 3 bases from J; junction bases left unmatched: 7. CDR1 MNHEY and CDR2 SMNVEV come from the germline V gene (reference sequence). The CDR3 runs to 16 residues.

In its sample, this clone was seen a few times. The V gene is TRBV28, the J gene TRBJ2-7, with TRBD1 matching 7 bases. CDR3 length: 15 amino acids. Trimming removed 5 bases from V and 3 bases from J; junction bases left unmatched: 10. Germline assignment: CDR1 MDHEN and CDR2 SYDVKM. For the CDR3, the DNA is TGTGCCAGCAGTCACCCCGGGACAGCCGGCTACGAGCAGTACTTC. Residues: CASSHPGTAGYEQYF.

This clone has just a few counts. The chain employs TRBV4-1 and TRBJ2-2; D is uncertain. Germline-derived CDR1 and CDR2 are MGHRA and YSYEKL. V was trimmed by 4 bases and J by 1 base, leaving 10 bases between them. The CDR3 covers 15 residues. The DNA of the CDR3 is TGCGCCAGCAGCCTACCGTGGGGGAACACCGGGGAGCTGTTTTTT. This encodes CASSLPWGNTGELFF.

The chain is built from TRBV23-1 and TRBJ2-7, with a weak D call TRBD1 (5 bases). TRBV23-1 is an ORF; its function is uncertain. This CDR3 spans 16 amino acids. V dropped 1 base and J dropped 0 bases, with 13 bases sitting between them. CDR3 sequence reads: CASSQFVAGFSYEQYF. The CDR3 DNA sequence: TGCGCCAGCAGTCAATTCGTCGCAGGGTTCTCCTACGAGCAGTACTTC.

This clone came up a few times. The V and J genes are TRBV19 and TRBJ2-7; weak D call: TRBD2 (6 bases). The V end lost 7 bases, the J end lost 6 bases, and 13 bases lay between the germline ends. The CDR3 is made up of 12 amino acids. CDR1 and CDR2 from the germline V gene are LNHDA and SQIVND (reference sequence). The CDR3, as DNA: TGTGCCAGTACCGATTGGAGGGGCGAGCAGTACTTC. It encodes CASTDWRGEQYF.

This chain links TRBV15 with TRBJ1-1, with no clear D. Deletions cut 1 base from V and 4 bases from J, with 13 bases between. Germline V lookup: CDR1 LNHNV, CDR2 YYDKDF (reference sequence). The CDR3 runs 15 residues. In nucleotides, the CDR3 is TGTGCCACCAGCAGAGGCGAGGGAGTTCTCACTGAAGCTTTCTTT. It is translated as CATSRGEGVLTEAFF.

This clone was counted between two and nine times. The chain couples TRBV6-5 to TRBJ2-2; D perhaps matches TRBD2 (6 bases). Germline CDR1 and CDR2: MNHEY and SVGAGI. V gave up 4 bases and J gave up 2 bases, with 14 bases separating them. The CDR3 extends over 16 amino acids. CDR3 DNA sequence: TGTGCCAGCAGTTGGCTCAGCGGGTCCAACACCGGGGAGCTGTTTTTT. It yields the protein CASSWLSGSNTGELFF.

The sample holds a few counts of this clone. The same CDR3 arises from other DNA sequences in this sample as well. The chain has TRBV6-5 and TRBJ1-4; 9 nucleotides line up with TRBD1. Trimming at V came to 0 bases and at J to 5 bases, leaving 1 base not matched to a gene. Germline-derived CDR1 and CDR2 are MNHEY and SVGAGI. The CDR3 has 15 residues. The CDR3 DNA reads TGTGCCAGCAGTTACTCGGGGACAGGGAATGAAAAACTGTTTTTT. Residues: CASSYSGTGNEKLFF.

The chain recombines TRBV19 with TRBJ2-4; the D is unclear. Trimming removed 8 bases at V and 7 bases at J, with 12 bases between. CDR1 and CDR2 (germline): LNHDA, SQIVND (reference sequence). This CDR3 comprises 12 residues. As DNA, the CDR3 is TGTGCCAGTGTGGACCCTACTAACATTCAGTACTTC. Protein: CASVDPTNIQYF. Complete variable domain (other parts from reference TRBV19 and TRBJ2-4): DGGITQSPKYLFRKEGQNVTLSCEQNLNHDAMYWYRQDPGQGLRLIYYSQIVNDFQKGDIAEGYSVSREKKESFPLTVTSAQKNPTAFYLCASVDPTNIQYFGAGTRLSVL.

This clone came up a few times. The genes are TRBV7-8 and TRBJ2-5, with a possible D match to TRBD2 (6 bases). The CDR3 runs 13 residues. V was shortened by 4 bases and J by 4 bases, with 10 bases between the two germline ends. CDR1 is SGHVS, CDR2 FQNEAQ, per germline. CDR3 sequence reads: CASSSGLSETQYF. CDR3 nucleotides: TGTGCCAGCAGCTCCGGACTATCAGAGACCCAGTACTTC.

There are a few counts of this clone. The chain links TRBV7-9 to TRBJ2-1; D perhaps matches TRBD1 (5 bases). The germline V gene has CDR1 SEHNR and CDR2 FQNEAQ (reference sequence). This CDR3 is built from 14 residues. The V and J ends lost 11 bases and 5 bases respectively, with 19 bases between them. The CDR3 loop reads CAGSLMAGNNEQFF. The CDR3 DNA sequence: TGTGCCGGGTCCTTAATGGCAGGGAACAATGAGCAGTTCTTC.

V and J are TRBV28 and TRBJ2-7, with D possibly matching TRBD1 (6 bases). Trimming took 6 bases from V and 5 from J, leaving 17 bases between them. Per the germline V gene, CDR1 is MDHEN and CDR2 is SYDVKM. The length of the CDR3 is 14 residues. The CDR3 loop reads CASRAGTRGHEQYF. CDR3 in DNA: TGTGCCAGCAGAGCCGGGACAAGGGGTCACGAGCAGTACTTC.

This sequence joins TRBV7-2 and TRBJ2-3; 7 bases agree with TRBD2. Germline V CDR1 and CDR2: SGHTA, FQGNSA. The trim removed 1 base at V and 3 bases at J, leaving 7 bases unmatched. The CDR3 runs to 16 residues. CDR3 nucleotide sequence: TGTGCCAGCAGCTTAGGCGGGAGAGTTTGGACAGATACGCAGTATTTT. This sequence encodes CASSLGGRVWTDTQYF.

With regard to this clone: At the DNA level, this CDR3 is encoded by other sequences in the same sample as well. CDR3 region: CASSAESNQPQHF. The CDR3 bases are TGTGCCAGCAGCGCAGAGAGCAATCAGCCCCAGCATTTT. V is TRBV2 and J is TRBJ1-5, with D unclear. V gave up 6 bases and J gave up 1 base, with 7 bases separating them. Germline CDR1 reads SNHLY; CDR2 reads FYNNEI. The length of the CDR3 is 13 residues.

The chain couples TRBV29-1 to TRBJ1-2; no definite D call. CDR3 length: 17 residues. CDR1 is SQVTM, CDR2 ANQGSEA, per germline. Trimming stripped 0 bases from V and 7 bases from J, with 24 bases between. The CDR3 sequence: CSVEEKFYTVLSSGYTF. CDR3 bases: TGCAGCGTTGAAGAAAAGTTTTACACCGTCCTTTCGAGTGGCTACACCTTC. Based on the CDR3 plus reference TRBV29-1 and TRBJ1-2, the full variable domain is SAVISQKPSRDICQRGTSLTIQCQVDSQVTMMFWYRQQPGQSLTLIATANQGSEATYESGFVIDKFPISRPNLTFSTLTVSNMSPEDSSIYLCSVEEKFYTVLSSGYTFGSGTRLTVV.

The chain couples TRBV19 to TRBJ2-6; D remains unclear. Germline loops: CDR1 LNHDA, CDR2 SQIVND (reference sequence). The CDR3 contains 16 residues. Trimming took off 9 bases at V and 0 bases at J, with 15 bases between the two ends. This CDR3 reads CASERSSLSGANVLTF. The CDR3 DNA follows: TGTGCCAGCGAAAGAAGTAGCCTCTCTGGGGCCAACGTCCTGACTTTC.

This clone was found a few times. V usage is TRBV9 and J usage is TRBJ2-7, with 9 bases that match TRBD2. V dropped 0 bases and J dropped 6; count of bases not matched to a gene: 4. In germline, CDR1 is SGDLS, CDR2 YYNGEE. The CDR3 length is 14 residues. CDR3 sequence: CASSVEGTSFEQYF. The CDR3 nucleotides are TGTGCCAGCAGCGTAGAGGGGACTAGCTTCGAGCAGTACTTC.

V gene TRBV19 combines with J gene TRBJ2-2; tentative D call: TRBD1 (6 bases). The CDR3 consists of 16 residues. The germline V gene has CDR1 LNHDA and CDR2 SQIVND (reference sequence). V gave up 6 bases and J gave up 0 bases, with 14 bases separating them. The CDR3 spells CASRIRQGPNTGELFF. CDR3 nucleotides: TGTGCCAGTAGGATACGCCAGGGGCCGAACACCGGGGAGCTGTTTTTT.

The chain uses TRBV18 and TRBJ2-3; TRBD1 agrees at 8 bases. The germline CDR1 and CDR2 sequences are KGHSH and LQKENI. The CDR3 runs to 15 residues. The junction had 5 bases not matched to a gene; V was cut back by 0 bases and J by 6 bases. Written as DNA, the CDR3 is TGTGCCAGCTCACCACCGGCCAGACAGGGGGATACGCAGTATTTT. Residues: CASSPPARQGDTQYF.